This T cell receptor beta chain comes out of a study of blood T cell repertoires in COVID-19. The overall study: COVID-19 samples collected from the United States, Italy and Spain covered acute and convalescent phases. PBMCs, B-cell-depleted T cells, or T cells were the source of the cDNA or gDNA that made up the material.

V dropped 5 bases and J dropped 10; count of bases not matched to a gene: 5. This CDR3 has 12 amino acids. Source study methods: The assay estimated nucleated cells by amplifying reference gene primers. TCRdb keeps only in-frame clones here, not all; method: immunoSEQ multiplex PCR. V, J and clone size are taken as reported in that table, and D and trimming were inferred from the DNA itself. The table lists 110,000 or so clones, 70% to 90% of them singletons. V gene TRBV12-3 or TRBV12-4 combines with J gene TRBJ2-3, with 8 positions matching TRBD2. This TCR derives from a man aged 40-50 years with acute or convalescent COVID-19. Source material: peripheral blood. CDR3 region: CASSNGLAAQYF. As DNA, the CDR3 is TGTGCCAGCAGTAACGGACTAGCAGCGCAGTATTTT.